This T cell receptor beta chain was observed in a study of shared clonotypes between healthy human individuals. Repertoires were generated with immunoSEQ multiplex PCR, while TCRdb's copy carries only in-frame clones and drops some. Of about 1.9 million clones listed, 85% to 95% are singletons. Naive CD8 cells were CD45RO-negative, positively selected for CCR7, excluding terminally differentiated effector memory CD45RA+ cells. Among the donors, all were Caucasian adults who lived in Nashville, Tennessee. General study points: Memory subsets generally showed lower estimated richness than naive subsets.

The CDR3 contains 13 residues. Germline loops: CDR1 LNHDA, CDR2 SQIVND (reference sequence). V gave up 8 bases and J gave up 1 base, with 12 bases separating them. Note on this clone: Its antigen is still unknown.

Sequencing was performed on naive CD8+ T cells from PBMCs. The source is a man younger than 30 in good health. Some clones in this sample may be carry-over from other donors' samples. J is TRBJ2-7 and V is TRBV19, with D uncertain. The CDR3 loop is CASRQSGSYEQYF. CDR3 DNA sequence: TGTGCCAGTCGGCAGTCCGGGTCCTACGAGCAGTACTTC.